The TCR beta chain described here comes from a study of shared clonotypes between healthy human individuals. The V gene's germline CDR1 is MDHEN and CDR2 SYDVKM. V gave up 6 bases and J gave up 0 bases, with 6 bases separating them. The CDR3 loop spans 13 amino acids. Here immunoSEQ multiplex PCR was the method, and the copy in TCRdb shows in-frame clones only, minus some. The data contain approximately 2,300,000 clones, 80% to 95% of them seen just once; the ten biggest clones take up about 0.36%. This sequence was found in a man younger than 35 in good health. Some clones in this sample may be carry-over from other donors' samples. Material for sequencing was naive CD4+ T cells from PBMCs. Subset meaning: CD45RA+ positively selected. The V call is TRBV28, the J call TRBJ1-5; D is undetermined. CDR3 loop: CASRSASNQPQHF. The CDR3 coding sequence is TGTGCCAGCAGATCAGCTAGCAATCAGCCCCAGCATTTT.